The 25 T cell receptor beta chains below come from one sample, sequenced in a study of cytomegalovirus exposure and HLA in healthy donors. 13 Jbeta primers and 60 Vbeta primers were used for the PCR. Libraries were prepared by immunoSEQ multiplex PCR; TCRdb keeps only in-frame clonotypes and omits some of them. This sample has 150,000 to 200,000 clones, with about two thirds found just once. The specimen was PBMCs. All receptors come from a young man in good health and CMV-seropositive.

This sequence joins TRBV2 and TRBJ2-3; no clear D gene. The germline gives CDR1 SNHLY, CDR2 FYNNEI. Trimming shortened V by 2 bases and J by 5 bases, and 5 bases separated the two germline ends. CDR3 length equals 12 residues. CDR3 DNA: TGTGCCAGCAGTGAACTCGTAGATACGCAGTATTTT. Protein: CASSELVDTQYF.

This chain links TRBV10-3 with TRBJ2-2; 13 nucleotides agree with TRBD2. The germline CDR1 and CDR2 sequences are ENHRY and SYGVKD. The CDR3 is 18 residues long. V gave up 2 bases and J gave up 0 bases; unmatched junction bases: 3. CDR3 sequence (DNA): TGTGCCATCAGTGAGACTAGCGGGAGGGCCACGAACACCGGGGAGCTGTTTTTT. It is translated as CAISETSGRATNTGELFF.

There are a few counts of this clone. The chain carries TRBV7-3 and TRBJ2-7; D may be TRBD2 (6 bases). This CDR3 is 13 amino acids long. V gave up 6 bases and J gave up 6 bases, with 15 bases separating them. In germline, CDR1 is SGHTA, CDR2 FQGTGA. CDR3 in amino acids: CASSFGGAGEQYF. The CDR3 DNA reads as TGTGCCAGCAGTTTTGGAGGGGCAGGCGAGCAGTACTTC.

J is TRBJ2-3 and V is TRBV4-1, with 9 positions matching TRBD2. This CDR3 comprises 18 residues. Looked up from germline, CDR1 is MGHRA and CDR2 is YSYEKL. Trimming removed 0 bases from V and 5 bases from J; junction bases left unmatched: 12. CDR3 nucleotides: TGCGCCAGCAGCCAAGATTGGGCGATAGCGGGAGTTGGAGATACGCAGTATTTT. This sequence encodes CASSQDWAIAGVGDTQYF.

CDR3 DNA: TGTGCCAGCGGCGGGAGTTCACCAGATACGCAGTATTTT. This gives the protein CASGGSSPDTQYF. The chain carries TRBV7-9 and TRBJ2-3; 7 bases fit TRBD2. The CDR3 extends over 13 amino acids. V gave up 8 bases and J gave up 4 bases; unmatched junction bases: 6. The germline V gene has CDR1 SEHNR and CDR2 FQNEAQ (reference sequence). Together with reference TRBV7-9 and TRBJ2-3, the CDR3 gives the full variable domain: DTGVSQNPRHKITKRGQNVTFRCDPISEHNRLYWYRQTLGQGPEFLTYFQNEAQLEKSRLLSDRFSAERPKGSFSTLEIQRTEQGDSAMYLCASGGSSPDTQYFGPGTRLTVL.

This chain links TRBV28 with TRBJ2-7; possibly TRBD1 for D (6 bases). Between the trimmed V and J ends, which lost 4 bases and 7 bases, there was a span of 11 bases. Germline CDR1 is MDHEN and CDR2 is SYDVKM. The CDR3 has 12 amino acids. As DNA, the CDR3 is TGTGCCAGCAGTTGGGGGCAGTCAGAGCAGTACTTC. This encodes CASSWGQSEQYF. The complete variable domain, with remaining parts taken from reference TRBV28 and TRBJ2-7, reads DVKVTQSSRYLVKRTGEKVFLECVQDMDHENMFWYRQDPGLGLRLIYFSYDVKMKEKGDIPEGYSVSREKKERFSLILESASTNQTSMYLCASSWGQSEQYFGPGTRLTVT.

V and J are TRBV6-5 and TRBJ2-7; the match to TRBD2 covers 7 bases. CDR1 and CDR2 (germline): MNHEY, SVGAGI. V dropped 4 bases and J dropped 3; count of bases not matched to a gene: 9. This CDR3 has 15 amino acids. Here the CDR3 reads CASSSSGLTFYEQYF. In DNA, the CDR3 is TGTGCCAGCAGTTCGTCGGGACTAACCTTCTACGAGCAGTACTTC.

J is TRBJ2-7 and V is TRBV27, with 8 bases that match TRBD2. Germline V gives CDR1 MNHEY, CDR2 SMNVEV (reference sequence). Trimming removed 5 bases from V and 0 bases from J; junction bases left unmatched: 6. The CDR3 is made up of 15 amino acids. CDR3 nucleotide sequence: TGTGCCAGCAGTCCGAGGACTAGCTTCTCCTACGAGCAGTACTTC. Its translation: CASSPRTSFSYEQYF.

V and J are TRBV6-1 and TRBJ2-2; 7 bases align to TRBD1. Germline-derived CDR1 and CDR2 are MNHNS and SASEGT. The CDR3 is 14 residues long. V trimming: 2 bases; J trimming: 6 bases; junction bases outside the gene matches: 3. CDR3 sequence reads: CASSERQGAGELFF. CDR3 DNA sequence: TGTGCCAGCAGTGAACGACAGGGTGCCGGGGAGCTGTTTTTT.

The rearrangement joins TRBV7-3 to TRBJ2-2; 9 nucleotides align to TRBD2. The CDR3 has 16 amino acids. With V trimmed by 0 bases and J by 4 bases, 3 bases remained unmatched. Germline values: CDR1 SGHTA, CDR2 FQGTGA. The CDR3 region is CASSLTSGRITGELFF. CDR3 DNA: TGTGCCAGCAGCTTAACTAGCGGGAGAATCACCGGGGAGCTGTTTTTT.

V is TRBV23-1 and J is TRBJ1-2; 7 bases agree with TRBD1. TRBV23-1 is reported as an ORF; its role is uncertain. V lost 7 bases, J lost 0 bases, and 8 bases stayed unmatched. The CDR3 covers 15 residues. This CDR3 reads CASTWTGRANYGYTF. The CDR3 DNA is TGCGCCAGCACCTGGACAGGTAGGGCTAACTATGGCTACACCTTC.

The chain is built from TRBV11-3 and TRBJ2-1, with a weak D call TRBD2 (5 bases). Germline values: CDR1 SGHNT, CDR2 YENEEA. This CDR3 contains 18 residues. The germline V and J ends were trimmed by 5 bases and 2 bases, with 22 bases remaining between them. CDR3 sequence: CASSPLSRGSPAYNEQFF. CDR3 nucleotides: TGTGCCAGCAGCCCGTTGTCGAGAGGGAGTCCAGCCTACAATGAGCAGTTCTTC.

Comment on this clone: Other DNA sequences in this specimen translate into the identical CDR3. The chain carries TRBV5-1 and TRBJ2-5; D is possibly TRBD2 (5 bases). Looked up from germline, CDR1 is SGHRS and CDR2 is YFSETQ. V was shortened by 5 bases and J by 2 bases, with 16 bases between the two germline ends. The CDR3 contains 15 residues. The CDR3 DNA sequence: TGCGCCAGCAGGCGGAGGCCAGGCCAACAAGAGACCCAGTACTTC. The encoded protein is CASRRRPGQQETQYF.

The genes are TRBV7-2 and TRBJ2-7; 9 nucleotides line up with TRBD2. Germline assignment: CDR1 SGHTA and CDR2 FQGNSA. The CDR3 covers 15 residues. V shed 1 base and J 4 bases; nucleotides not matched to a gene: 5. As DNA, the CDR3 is TGTGCCAGCAGCTTAGTAGCGGGAGTAATGTACGAGCAGTACTTC. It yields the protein CASSLVAGVMYEQYF.

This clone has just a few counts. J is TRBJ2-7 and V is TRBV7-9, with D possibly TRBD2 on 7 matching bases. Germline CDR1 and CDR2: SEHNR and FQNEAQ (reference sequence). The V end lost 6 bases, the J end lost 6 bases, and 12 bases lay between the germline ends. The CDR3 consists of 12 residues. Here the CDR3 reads CASRGGRAEQYF. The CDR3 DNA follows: TGTGCCAGCAGGGGGGGGCGCGCCGAGCAGTACTTC.

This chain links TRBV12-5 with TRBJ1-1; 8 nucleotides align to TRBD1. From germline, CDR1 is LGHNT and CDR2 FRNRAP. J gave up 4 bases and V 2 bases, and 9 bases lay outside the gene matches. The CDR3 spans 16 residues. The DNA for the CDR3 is TGTGCTAGTGGTTTGCCGCGAACAGGGGGGAGCACTGAAGCTTTCTTT. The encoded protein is CASGLPRTGGSTEAFF.

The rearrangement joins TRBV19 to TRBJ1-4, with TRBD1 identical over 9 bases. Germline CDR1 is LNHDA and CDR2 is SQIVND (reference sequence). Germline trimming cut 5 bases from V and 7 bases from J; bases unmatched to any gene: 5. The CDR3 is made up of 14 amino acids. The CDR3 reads CASSPQGAGEKLFF. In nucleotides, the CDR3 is TGTGCCAGTAGTCCACAGGGGGCGGGTGAAAAACTGTTTTTT.

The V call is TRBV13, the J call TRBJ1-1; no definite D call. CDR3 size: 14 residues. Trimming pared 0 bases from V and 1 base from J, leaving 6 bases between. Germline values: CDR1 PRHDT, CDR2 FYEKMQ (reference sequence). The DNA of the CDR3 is TGTGCCAGCAGCTTAGGCACTCCGAACACTGAAGCTTTCTTT. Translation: CASSLGTPNTEAFF.

This CDR3 is CASSPTGGKNTGELFF. DNA of the CDR3: TGTGCCAGCAGCCCCACAGGGGGCAAAAACACCGGGGAGCTGTTTTTT. The rearrangement uses TRBV5-4 and TRBJ2-2, with TRBD1 identical over 9 bases. CDR1 and CDR2 (germline): SGHNT, YYREEE (reference sequence). V was clipped by 4 bases and J by 2 bases; unmatched bases: 6. The CDR3 contains 16 residues.

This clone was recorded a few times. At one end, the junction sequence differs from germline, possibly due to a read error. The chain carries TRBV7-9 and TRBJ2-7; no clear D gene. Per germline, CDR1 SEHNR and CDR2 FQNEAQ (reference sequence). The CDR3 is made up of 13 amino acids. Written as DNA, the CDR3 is TGTTCCAGCAGCTTTCAGGTAGACAACGAGCAGTACTTC. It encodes CSSSFQVDNEQYF.

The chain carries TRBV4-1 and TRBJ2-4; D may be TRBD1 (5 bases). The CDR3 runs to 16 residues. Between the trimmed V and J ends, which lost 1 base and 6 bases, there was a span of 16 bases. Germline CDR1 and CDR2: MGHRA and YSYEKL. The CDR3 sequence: CASSQANGWGVNIQYF. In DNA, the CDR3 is TGCGCCAGCAGCCAAGCTAACGGTTGGGGCGTAAACATTCAGTACTTC.

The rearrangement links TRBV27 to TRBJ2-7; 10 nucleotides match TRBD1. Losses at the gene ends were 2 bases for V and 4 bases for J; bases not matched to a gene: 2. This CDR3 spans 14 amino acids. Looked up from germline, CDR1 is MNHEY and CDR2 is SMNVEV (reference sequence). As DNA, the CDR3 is TGTGCCAGCAGTTTAGGGACAGGGGTGTACGAGCAGTACTTC. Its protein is CASSLGTGVYEQYF.

CDR3 protein: CASSKAERNQPQHF. CDR3 nucleotide sequence: TGTGCCAGCAGCAAAGCCGAGAGAAATCAGCCCCAGCATTTT. The chain couples TRBV21-1 to TRBJ1-5. TRBV21-1 is reported as a pseudogene. This CDR3 is 14 amino acids long.

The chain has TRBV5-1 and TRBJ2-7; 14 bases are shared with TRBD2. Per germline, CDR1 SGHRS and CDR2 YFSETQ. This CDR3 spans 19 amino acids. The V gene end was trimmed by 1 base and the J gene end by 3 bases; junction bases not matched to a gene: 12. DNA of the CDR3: TGCGCCAGCAGCTTGTCGACTAGCGGGAGGGGGGTTTACTACTACGAGCAGTACTTC. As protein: CASSLSTSGRGVYYYEQYF.

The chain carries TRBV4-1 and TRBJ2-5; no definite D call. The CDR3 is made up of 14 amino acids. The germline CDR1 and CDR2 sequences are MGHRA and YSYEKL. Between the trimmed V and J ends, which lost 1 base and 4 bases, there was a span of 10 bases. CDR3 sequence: CASSQGGVGETQYF. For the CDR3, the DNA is TGCGCCAGCAGCCAAGGAGGAGTAGGAGAGACCCAGTACTTC.